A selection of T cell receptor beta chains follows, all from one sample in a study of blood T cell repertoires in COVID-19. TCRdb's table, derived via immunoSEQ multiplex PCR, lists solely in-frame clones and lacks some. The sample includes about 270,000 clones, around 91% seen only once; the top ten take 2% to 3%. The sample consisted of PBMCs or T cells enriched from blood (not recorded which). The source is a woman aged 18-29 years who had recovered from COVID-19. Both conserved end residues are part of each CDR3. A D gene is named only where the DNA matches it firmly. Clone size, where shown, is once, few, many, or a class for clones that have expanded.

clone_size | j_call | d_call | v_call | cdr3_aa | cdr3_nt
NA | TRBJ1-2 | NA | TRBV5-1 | CASGRDTDYGYTF | TGCGCCAGCGGCCGGGACACGGACTATGGCTACACCTTC
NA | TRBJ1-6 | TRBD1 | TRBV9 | CASSDRGLDNSPLHF | TGTGCCAGCAGCGACAGGGGGCTCGACAATTCACCCCTCCACTTT
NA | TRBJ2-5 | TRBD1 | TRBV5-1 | CASSLGTTGQETQYF | TGCGCCAGCAGCTTGGGGACGACAGGGCAGGAGACCCAGTACTTC
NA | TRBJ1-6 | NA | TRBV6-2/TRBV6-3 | CASSYSLAADSPLHF | TGTGCCAGCAGTTACTCCCTTGCCGCGGATTCACCCCTCCACTTT
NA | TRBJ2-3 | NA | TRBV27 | CASSWPSSTGGTDTQYF | TGTGCCAGCAGTTGGCCGTCGTCGACAGGAGGCACAGATACGCAGTATTTT
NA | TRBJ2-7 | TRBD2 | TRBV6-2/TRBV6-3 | CASSDPGLAGGYEQYF | TGTGCCAGCAGTGACCCGGGACTAGCGGGGGGGTACGAGCAGTACTTC
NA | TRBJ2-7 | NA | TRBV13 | CASSSPTAVYEQYF | TGTGCCAGCAGCTCCCCAACGGCGGTCTACGAGCAGTACTTC
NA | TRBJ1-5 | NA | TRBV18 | CASSPSQGMGASNQPQHF | TGTGCCAGCTCACCTTCACAGGGAATGGGGGCTAGCAATCAGCCCCAGCATTTT
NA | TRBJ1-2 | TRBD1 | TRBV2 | CASKGTGVGYTF | TGTGCCAGCAAGGGGACAGGGGTTGGCTACACCTTC
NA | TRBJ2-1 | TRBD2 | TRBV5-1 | CASSTIAGENEQFF | TGCGCCAGCAGCACAATAGCGGGAGAGAATGAGCAGTTCTTC
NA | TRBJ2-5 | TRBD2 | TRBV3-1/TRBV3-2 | CASSRFTTSGGVETQYF | TGTGCCAGCAGCCGGTTCACGACTAGCGGGGGCGTCGAGACCCAGTACTTC
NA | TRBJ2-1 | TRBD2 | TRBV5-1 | CASSLAGAGGGEQFF | TGCGCCAGCAGCTTGGCCGGAGCGGGGGGAGGTGAGCAGTTCTTC
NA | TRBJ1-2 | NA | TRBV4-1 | CASSQVDVTANYGYTF | TGCGCCAGCAGCCAAGTTGATGTGACAGCTAACTATGGCTACACCTTC
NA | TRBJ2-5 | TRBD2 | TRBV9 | CASSVGTSGEVQETQYF | TGTGCCAGCAGCGTAGGGACTAGCGGGGAAGTACAAGAGACCCAGTACTTC
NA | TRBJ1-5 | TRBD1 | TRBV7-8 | CASSLATGEGQPQHF | TGTGCCAGCAGCTTAGCGACAGGGGAGGGGCAGCCCCAGCATTTT
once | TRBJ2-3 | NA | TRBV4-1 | CASSGAGAGNTQYF | TGCGCCAGCAGCGGGGCGGGGGCCGGAAATACGCAGTATTTT
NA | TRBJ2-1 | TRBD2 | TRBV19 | CASSRLAGSTNEQFF | TGTGCCAGTAGTAGACTAGCGGGGTCTACGAATGAGCAGTTCTTC
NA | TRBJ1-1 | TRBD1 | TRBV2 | CASRTSGGLNTEAFF | TGTGCCAGCAGGACCTCAGGGGGTTTGAACACTGAAGCTTTCTTT
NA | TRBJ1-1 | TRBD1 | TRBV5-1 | CASSLTLRDRPVMTFF | TGCGCCAGCAGCTTGACCCTACGGGACAGGCCCGTGATGACTTTCTTT
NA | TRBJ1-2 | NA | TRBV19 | CASSMVLESLGGYTF | TGTGCCAGTAGTATGGTTCTGGAGTCTTTGGGTGGCTACACCTTC
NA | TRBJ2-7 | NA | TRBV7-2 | CASSPHSRNYEQYF | TGTGCCAGCAGCCCCCATTCTAGAAACTACGAGCAGTACTTC
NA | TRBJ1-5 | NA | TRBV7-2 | CASSPGTSYQPQHF | TGTGCCAGCAGCCCCGGGACATCCTATCAGCCCCAGCATTTT
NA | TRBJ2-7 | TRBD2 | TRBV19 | CASSPSGEGYEQYF | TGTGCCAGTAGTCCTAGCGGGGAGGGGTACGAGCAGTACTTC
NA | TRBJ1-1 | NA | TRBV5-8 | CASSLNRELSTEAFF | TGTGCCAGCAGCTTAAACAGGGAGCTGAGCACTGAAGCTTTCTTT
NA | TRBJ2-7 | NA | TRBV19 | CASSIGGPNEQYF | TGTGCCAGTAGTATTGGAGGGCCCAACGAGCAGTACTTC
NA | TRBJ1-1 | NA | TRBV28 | CASSSTGNTEAFF | TGTGCCAGCAGTTCCACAGGGAACACTGAAGCTTTCTTT
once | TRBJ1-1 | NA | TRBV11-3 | CASSLMRGTEAFF | TGTGCCAGCAGCTTAATGCGGGGCACTGAAGCTTTCTTT
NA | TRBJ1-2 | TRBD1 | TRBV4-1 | CASSQGTGYGYTF | TGCGCCAGCAGCCAAGGGACAGGGTATGGCTACACCTTC
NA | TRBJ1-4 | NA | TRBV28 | CASSFPGAFEKLFF | TGTGCCAGCAGTTTCCCAGGGGCGTTTGAAAAACTGTTTTTT
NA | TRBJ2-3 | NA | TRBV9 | CASSPQGGAGNTQYF | TGTGCCAGCAGCCCCCAGGGCGGGGCGGGTAATACGCAGTATTTT
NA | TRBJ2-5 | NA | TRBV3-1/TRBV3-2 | CASSQGGTNYKETQYF | TGTGCCAGCAGCCAAGGCGGGACCAACTACAAAGAGACCCAGTACTTC
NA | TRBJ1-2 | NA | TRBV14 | CASSQQGYYGYTF | TGTGCCAGCAGCCAACAGGGCTACTATGGCTACACCTTC
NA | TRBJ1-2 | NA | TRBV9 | CASSTRGGVMVGYTF | TGTGCCAGCAGCACCAGGGGTGGGGTGATGGTGGGCTACACCTTC
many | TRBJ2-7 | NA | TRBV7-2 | CASSPGLTRYEQYF | TGTGCCAGCAGCCCCGGACTGACCCGCTACGAGCAGTACTTC
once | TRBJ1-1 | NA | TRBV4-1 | CASSLRGTEAFF | TGCGCCAGCAGCCTGAGGGGGACTGAAGCTTTCTTT
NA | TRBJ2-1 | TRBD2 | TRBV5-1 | CASSVLAGGYNEQFF | TGCGCCAGCAGCGTACTAGCGGGGGGCTACAATGAGCAGTTCTTC
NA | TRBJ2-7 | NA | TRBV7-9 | CASSLERYEQYF | TGTGCCAGCAGCTTAGAGAGATACGAGCAGTACTTC
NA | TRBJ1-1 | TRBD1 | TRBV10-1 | CASSGTGGQTEAFF | TGCGCCAGCAGTGGGACAGGGGGCCAAACTGAAGCTTTCTTT
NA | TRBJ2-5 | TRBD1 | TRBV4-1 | CASRLGTGGRETQYF | TGCGCCAGCCGTCTCGGGACAGGGGGGCGAGAGACCCAGTACTTC
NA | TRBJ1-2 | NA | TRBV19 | CASSMDGTNYGYTF | TGTGCCAGTAGTATGGACGGGACAAACTATGGCTACACCTTC
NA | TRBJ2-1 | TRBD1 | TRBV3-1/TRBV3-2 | CASIKGQGDGEQFF | TGTGCCAGCATCAAGGGACAGGGGGACGGTGAGCAGTTCTTC
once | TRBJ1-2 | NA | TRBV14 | CASSQGEIINYGYTF | TGTGCCAGCAGCCAAGGAGAGATAATTAACTATGGCTACACCTTC
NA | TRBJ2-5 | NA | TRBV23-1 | CASTQRWQGETQYF | TGCGCCAGCACCCAAAGGTGGCAGGGAGAGACCCAGTACTTC